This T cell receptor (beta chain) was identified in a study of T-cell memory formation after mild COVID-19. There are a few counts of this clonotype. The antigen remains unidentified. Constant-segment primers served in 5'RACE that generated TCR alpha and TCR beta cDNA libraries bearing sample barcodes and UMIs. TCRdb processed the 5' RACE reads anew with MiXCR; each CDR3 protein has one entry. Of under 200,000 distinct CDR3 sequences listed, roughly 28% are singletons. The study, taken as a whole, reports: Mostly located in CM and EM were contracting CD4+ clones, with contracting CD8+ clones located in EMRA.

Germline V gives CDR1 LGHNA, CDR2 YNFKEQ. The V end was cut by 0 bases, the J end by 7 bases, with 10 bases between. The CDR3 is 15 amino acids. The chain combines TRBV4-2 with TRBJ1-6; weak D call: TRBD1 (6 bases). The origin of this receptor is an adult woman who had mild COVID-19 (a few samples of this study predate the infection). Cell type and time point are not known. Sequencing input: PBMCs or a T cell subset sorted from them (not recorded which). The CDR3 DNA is TGTGCCAGCAGCCAAGATCAGGGGTACAATTCACCCCTCCACTTT. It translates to CASSQDQGYNSPLHF.